The TCR beta chain described here comes from a study of T cell changes during pregnancy in multiple sclerosis. This CDR3 contains 13 residues. Germline V lookup: CDR1 MRHNA, CDR2 SNTAGT. V was pared by 3 bases and J by 5 bases, with 8 bases between. Only in-frame clones appear in the TCRdb table, and some are missing; sequencing was by immunoSEQ multiplex PCR. Here the sample spans tens of thousands of clones, roughly 87% being singletons. The sequence derives from a female donor with multiple sclerosis, enrolled in a pregnancy study. The J gene is TRBJ2-1, the V gene TRBV6-4; D is perhaps TRBD2 (6 bases). Sequenced here: peripheral blood, sampled in the first trimester of pregnancy. CDR3 nucleotides: TGTGCCAGCAGTGAGGGGACTCACAATGAGCAGTTCTTC. Amino acid sequence: CASSEGTHNEQFF.